A single sample gave rise to the 20 T cell receptor beta chains below, sequenced in a study of blood T cell repertoires in COVID-19. The data were produced by immunoSEQ multiplex PCR, yet TCRdb's version contains in-frame clones alone and is incomplete. Of about 73,000 clones listed, roughly 88% were seen once; the top ten hold approximately 2.5%. Sequences were obtained from peripheral blood. These receptors came from a man older than 75 with active or convalescent COVID-19.

This chain connects TRBV6-5 to TRBJ2-2; 10 bases match TRBD1. The germline V gene has CDR1 MNHEY and CDR2 SVGAGI. CDR3 length: 14 amino acids. With V trimmed by 8 bases and J by 6 bases, 6 bases remained unmatched. The CDR3 coding sequence is TGTGCCAGCGCCGGGACAGGGGCCGCCGGGGAGCTGTTTTTT. Translation gives CASAGTGAAGELFF.

This chain uses TRBV7-2 with TRBJ1-2; D ambiguous. CDR1 SGHTA and CDR2 FQGNSA come from the germline V gene. CDR3 length: 16 residues. V dropped 5 bases and J dropped 3 bases, with 19 bases sitting between them. The CDR3 DNA reads TGTGCCAGCAGCCAGCGGTCTCCCCCCACCCACTATGGCTACACCTTC. Protein: CASSQRSPPTHYGYTF.

The chain is built from TRBV11-2 and TRBJ2-7; 7 bases are shared with TRBD2. Germline values: CDR1 SGHAT, CDR2 FQNNGV. The CDR3 has 15 amino acids. The V and J ends lost 5 bases and 1 base, in that order; junction bases with no gene match: 8. This chain's CDR3 is CASSPRLAGSYEQYF. The CDR3 DNA follows: TGTGCCAGCAGCCCCCGACTAGCAGGATCCTACGAGCAGTACTTC.

The chain has TRBV12-3 or TRBV12-4 and TRBJ2-2, with TRBD2 matching 8 bases. Trimming at V came to 3 bases and at J to 6 bases, leaving 0 bases not matched to a gene. The CDR3 runs to 13 residues. CDR3 nucleotides: TGTGCCAGCAGTTTCGGGGGGGCCGGGGAGCTGTTTTTT. This translates into CASSFGGAGELFF.

The chain employs TRBV5-1 and TRBJ2-7, with a tentative D call TRBD2 (6 bases). V was clipped by 0 bases and J by 2 bases, with 9 bases between them. CDR1 is SGHRS and CDR2 is YFSETQ in the germline V gene. The CDR3 length is 14 residues. The CDR3 bases are TGCGCCAGCAGCTTGGAGCGGGCAACCTACGAGCAGTACTTC. It yields the protein CASSLERATYEQYF. The complete variable domain, with remaining parts taken from reference TRBV5-1 and TRBJ2-7, reads KAGVTQTPRYLIKTRGQQVTLSCSPISGHRSVSWYQQTPGQGLQFLFEYFSETQRNKGNFPGRFSGRQFSNSRSEMNVSTLELGDSALYLCASSLERATYEQYFGPGTRLTVT.

The rearrangement links TRBV6-5 to TRBJ2-1; no firm D call. From germline, CDR1 is MNHEY and CDR2 SVGAGI. V lost 6 bases and J lost 4, with 7 bases in between. The CDR3 is 12 residues long. The CDR3 is CASRPQYNEQFF. The CDR3 DNA reads as TGTGCCAGCAGGCCACAGTACAATGAGCAGTTCTTC.

The genes are TRBV5-1 and TRBJ2-2; D gene uncertain. Germline V gives CDR1 SGHRS, CDR2 YFSETQ. CDR3 size: 14 residues. V shed 1 base and J shed 6 bases, with 10 bases lying between them. In nucleotides, the CDR3 is TGCGCCAGCAGCTTGAGCCAGGTGCCCGGGGAGCTGTTTTTT. Translating gives CASSLSQVPGELFF.

The chain uses TRBV6-2 or TRBV6-3 and TRBJ1-4; D remains unclear. CDR1 and CDR2 (germline): MNHEY, SVGEGT. V lost 2 bases, J lost 7 bases, and 20 bases lay in between. CDR3 size: 17 residues. The CDR3: CASSYPGAGLSGEKLFF. The CDR3 DNA reads as TGTGCCAGCAGTTACCCCGGCGCGGGGTTATCAGGTGAAAAACTGTTTTTT.

This clone was seen only once. This chain connects TRBV12-5 to TRBJ1-2; 11 bases are a match to TRBD1. CDR1 and CDR2 from the germline V gene are LGHNT and FRNRAP. The CDR3 spans 15 residues. After removal of 1 base from V and 7 bases from J, the junction contained 5 bases not matched to a gene. The CDR3 sequence: CASGLAVGTGGGYTF. The CDR3 DNA reads as TGTGCTAGTGGTTTGGCCGTCGGGACAGGGGGTGGCTACACCTTC.

This clone was counted between two and nine times. The chain joins TRBV5-1 to TRBJ2-2, with TRBD1 matching over 8 bases. This CDR3 is 15 amino acids long. CDR1 is SGHRS and CDR2 is YFSETQ in the germline V gene. V gave up 6 bases and J gave up 6 bases; unmatched junction bases: 10. The CDR3, as DNA: TGCGCCAGCACCAACACAGGGGGGCGCCCCGGGGAGCTGTTTTTT. Amino acid sequence: CASTNTGGRPGELFF.

The chain has TRBV27 and TRBJ2-7; TRBD1 matches at 10 bases. The CDR3 is made up of 13 amino acids. The germline gives CDR1 MNHEY, CDR2 SMNVEV (reference sequence). Unmatched junction bases numbered 6, after V lost 7 bases and J lost 6 bases. CDR3 nucleotide sequence: TGTGCCAGCAAGGACAGGGGGATCGGCGAGCAGTACTTC. This gives the protein CASKDRGIGEQYF.

The gene calls are TRBV25-1 and TRBJ1-2; 7 bases are shared with TRBD1. Looked up from germline, CDR1 is MGHDK and CDR2 is SYGVNS. The CDR3 is 15 amino acids. V was clipped by 5 bases and J by 5 bases; unmatched bases: 11. CDR3 residues: CASSSTEGATYGYTF. The CDR3 nucleotides read TGTGCCAGCAGTTCCACGGAGGGGGCTACTTATGGCTACACCTTC.

This clone was picked up a small number of times. The rearrangement links TRBV5-8 to TRBJ2-7, with TRBD1 matching over 8 bases. CDR1 is SGHTS and CDR2 is YDEGEE in the germline V gene. This CDR3 spans 18 amino acids. V trimming: 1 base; J trimming: 0 bases; junction bases outside the gene matches: 12. The DNA of the CDR3 is TGTGCCAGCAGCTTGCCCCCCGGGACAGGTTCGCTCTCCTACGAGCAGTACTTC. Translation gives CASSLPPGTGSLSYEQYF.

This chain links TRBV5-1 with TRBJ2-3; 8 bases are shared with TRBD2. Trimming removed 6 bases from V and 1 base from J; junction bases left unmatched: 7. From germline, CDR1 is SGHRS and CDR2 YFSETQ. The CDR3 is made up of 15 amino acids. CDR3: CASMRREGRTDTQYF. The CDR3 nucleotides read TGCGCCAGCATGAGACGGGAGGGACGCACAGATACGCAGTATTTT.

The chain uses TRBV19 and TRBJ1-5; a weak D match, TRBD1 (5 bases). Germline values: CDR1 LNHDA, CDR2 SQIVND (reference sequence). The CDR3 spans 13 residues. Trimming removed 2 bases from V and 6 bases from J, with 8 bases in between. CDR3 in amino acids: CASSIQGPQPQHF. CDR3 nucleotides: TGTGCCAGTAGTATACAGGGCCCTCAGCCCCAGCATTTT. The full variable domain, with the rest looked up from reference TRBV19 and TRBJ1-5, is DGGITQSPKYLFRKEGQNVTLSCEQNLNHDAMYWYRQDPGQGLRLIYYSQIVNDFQKGDIAEGYSVSREKKESFPLTVTSAQKNPTAFYLCASSIQGPQPQHFGDGTRLSIL.

The chain links TRBV7-9 to TRBJ1-5; no clear D. This CDR3 is 13 amino acids long. Germline V CDR1 and CDR2: SEHNR, FQNEAQ (reference sequence). Trimming cost V 3 bases and J 3 bases, with 6 bases left between them. The CDR3 here is CASSFTDNQPQHF. DNA of the CDR3: TGTGCCAGCAGCTTCACAGACAATCAGCCCCAGCATTTT.

The V gene is TRBV10-3, the J gene TRBJ1-5; D not resolved. This CDR3 is built from 17 residues. Trimming left V 0 bases short and J 1 base short, with 13 bases between. CDR1 is ENHRY and CDR2 is SYGVKD in the germline V gene. In nucleotides, the CDR3 is TGTGCCATCAGTGAGTCGTTGCGGGGTACAAGCAATCAGCCCCAGCATTTT. Translated, it gives CAISESLRGTSNQPQHF.

This chain links TRBV4-2 with TRBJ1-4; D perhaps matches TRBD1 (5 bases). The CDR3 runs to 15 residues. From germline, CDR1 is LGHNA and CDR2 YNFKEQ. Between the trimmed V and J ends, which lost 0 bases and 1 base, there was a span of 6 bases. CDR3 amino acids: CASSQEGGTNEKLFF. As DNA, the CDR3 is TGTGCCAGCAGCCAAGAGGGGGGAACTAATGAAAAACTGTTTTTT.

The CDR3 DNA follows: TGTGCCAGCAGTCCAACTCGCGGGGGATACACAGATACGCAGTATTTT. Its translation is CASSPTRGGYTDTQYF. The chain is built from TRBV2 and TRBJ2-3, with 7 bases identical to TRBD2. The CDR3 is made up of 16 amino acids. Germline CDR1 and CDR2: SNHLY and FYNNEI. The V gene end was trimmed by 5 bases and the J gene end by 2 bases; junction bases not matched to a gene: 10.

V usage is TRBV6-5 and J usage is TRBJ1-1, with unresolved D. The CDR3 runs to 13 residues. V was clipped by 5 bases and J by 4 bases, with 11 bases between them. Germline V gene data show CDR1 as MNHEY and CDR2 as SVGAGI. The CDR3 protein is CASSPRGFTEAFF. The DNA for the CDR3 is TGTGCCAGCAGTCCGCGGGGTTTCACTGAAGCTTTCTTT.